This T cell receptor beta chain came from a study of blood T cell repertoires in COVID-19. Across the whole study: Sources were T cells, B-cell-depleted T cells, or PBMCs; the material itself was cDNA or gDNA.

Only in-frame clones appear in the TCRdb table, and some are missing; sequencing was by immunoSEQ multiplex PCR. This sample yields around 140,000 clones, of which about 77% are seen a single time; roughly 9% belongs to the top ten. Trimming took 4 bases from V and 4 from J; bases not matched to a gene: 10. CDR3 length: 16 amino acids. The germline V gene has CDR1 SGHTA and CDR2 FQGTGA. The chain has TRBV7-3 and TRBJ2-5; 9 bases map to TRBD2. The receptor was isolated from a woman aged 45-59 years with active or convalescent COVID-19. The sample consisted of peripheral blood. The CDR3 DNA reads TGTGCCAGCAGCTCAGGGTTAGCGGGAGTCCCAGAGACCCAGTACTTC. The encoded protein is CASSSGLAGVPETQYF.